This T cell receptor beta chain was recorded in a study of regulatory T cells in long-lasting Graves disease. Findings and limits, study-wide: Segments TRBV28, TRBJ1-2 and TRBJ2-5 showed preferential usage in persistent disease.

The sample holds many counts of this clonotype. Antigen specificity is unknown. The time point here: newly diagnosed GD, antithyroid drugs for less than 3 months. Extracted RNA from PBMCs served as the source of the TCR library. Germline values: CDR1 MNHEY, CDR2 SVGAGI. The CDR3 is 15 amino acids. V lost 0 bases and J lost 9, with 15 bases in between. Library construction for TCR beta used iRepertoire HTBI primers and Arm-PCR of CDR3 regions. TCRdb re-analysed the multiplex PCR reads in MiXCR, keeping a single row per CDR3 protein. In the table there are about 220,000 distinct CDR3 sequences, 15% to 20% of which are singletons. These data were also filed under a second study, of T cells in Graves' hyperthyroidism and ophthalmopathy.

The chain couples TRBV6-5 to TRBJ2-1; weak D call: TRBD2 (6 bases). Here the sequenced sample was peripheral blood mononuclear cells (PBMCs), taken at new diagnosis, from a patient treated with antithyroid drugs. This receptor was identified in a woman in her 30s with Graves disease. CDR3 protein: CASSYSTVLGGEQFF. CDR3 DNA: TGTGCCAGCAGTTACTCGACGGTCTTGGGGGGTGAGCAGTTCTTC.